The 10 T cell receptor beta chains below were found in one sample sequenced in a study of shared clonotypes between healthy human individuals. Assay used: immunoSEQ multiplex PCR; TCRdb lists only in-frame clones, some missing. The sample lists 950,000 to 1,300,000 clones; about 75% were seen once. The sample comprised memory CD4+ T cells sorted from blood. The subset is: CD45RA-negative fraction. Receptors originate from a man between 18 and 35 years old in good health.

The chain recombines TRBV5-5 with TRBJ1-2; 7 positions agree with TRBD1. J gave up 6 bases and V 4 bases, and 12 bases lay outside the gene matches. There are 15 residues in the CDR3. Germline V gives CDR1 SGHKS, CDR2 YYEKEE (reference sequence). The CDR3, as DNA: TGTGCCAGCAGCCGCGGACAGGTTGGAGCAGATGGCTACACCTTC. Protein: CASSRGQVGADGYTF.

This clone came up a few times. This chain uses TRBV9 with TRBJ2-3, with 10 bases matching TRBD1. V was clipped by 1 base and J by 6 bases; unmatched bases: 8. Per germline, CDR1 SGDLS and CDR2 YYNGEE. The CDR3 is 16 amino acids. CDR3 amino acids: CASSVLQGTGADTQYF. The CDR3 DNA sequence: TGTGCCAGCAGCGTATTACAGGGGACAGGGGCCGATACGCAGTATTTT.

About this clone itself: A much larger clone differs by one base, so this may be a read error. The chain has TRBV7-9 and TRBJ1-6; D not resolved. The length of the CDR3 is 15 residues. Germline V CDR1 and CDR2: SEHNR, FQNEAQ (reference sequence). Here the CDR3 DNA reads TGTGCCAGCAGCTTAAGGACCCCCGATGGTTCACCCCGCCACTTT. It codes for CASSLRTPDGSPRHF.

This chain links TRBV9 with TRBJ1-2; TRBD1 is a possible D gene (6 bases). There are 14 residues in the CDR3. V shed 3 bases and J shed 5 bases, with 14 bases lying between them. Germline V gene sequence: CDR1 SGDLS, CDR2 YYNGEE. CDR3 sequence reads: CASSASGAGYGYTF. The CDR3 DNA sequence: TGTGCCAGCAGCGCCTCGGGGGCAGGGTATGGCTACACCTTC.

The chain combines TRBV2 with TRBJ1-1; 7 bases line up with TRBD1. The CDR3 sequence is 18 residues long. Germline V gene sequence: CDR1 SNHLY, CDR2 FYNNEI. V dropped 2 bases and J dropped 1; count of bases not matched to a gene: 13. The chain's CDR3 is CASSEWRGRGRRNTEAFF. For the CDR3, the DNA is TGTGCCAGCAGTGAATGGCGGGGGAGGGGGCGCCGGAACACTGAAGCTTTCTTT. The variable domain in full, completed from reference TRBV2 and TRBJ1-1, reads EPEVTQTPSHQVTQMGQEVILRCVPISNHLYFYWYRQILGQKVEFLVSFYNNEISEKSEIFDDQFSVERPDGSNFTLKIRSTKLEDSAMYFCASSEWRGRGRRNTEAFFGQGTRLTVV.

The chain couples TRBV28 to TRBJ2-5; possibly TRBD1 for D (6 bases). The assigned J gene may be wrong: the sequence end matches TRBJ2-7 better. The CDR3 is 15 residues long. The germline V gene has CDR1 MDHEN and CDR2 SYDVKM. CDR3 in DNA: TGTGCCAGTCCCAAGACAGGTAAGAGTTCTTACGAGCAGTACTTC. It translates to CASPKTGKSSYEQYF.

For this clone: This same CDR3 is encoded by further DNA sequences in the sample. The gene calls are TRBV10-3 and TRBJ2-1; 8 bases match TRBD2. The V segment lost 3 bases and the J segment 1 base; nucleotides outside the gene matches: 2. The CDR3 is 15 residues long. CDR1 is ENHRY, CDR2 SYGVKD, per germline. CDR3 sequence: CAISDTGGSYNEQFF. The CDR3 DNA is TGTGCCATCAGTGACACGGGGGGGTCCTACAATGAGCAGTTCTTC.

In its sample, this clone was seen a few times. This chain connects TRBV21-1 to TRBJ2-1; the table's D call, TRBD2, has no DNA check behind it. TRBV21-1 is annotated as a pseudogene. The CDR3 is made up of 19 amino acids. Here the CDR3 DNA reads TGTGCCAGCAGCAAAGGGGAGAGGGTTCGAGCGGGGGTAGGTAATGAGCAGTTCTTC. This gives the protein CASSKGERVRAGVGNEQFF.

The chain combines TRBV5-1 with TRBJ1-1; 9 nucleotides match TRBD1. The CDR3 is 13 residues long. The germline V gene has CDR1 SGHRS and CDR2 YFSETQ. Germline trimming cut 1 base from V and 11 bases from J; bases unmatched to any gene: 6. The CDR3 DNA sequence: TGCGCCAGCAGCTTGTGGGACAGGGAAGAGGCTTTCTTT. Protein sequence: CASSLWDREEAFF.

The rearrangement links TRBV7-2 to TRBJ1-6; TRBD1 matches at 7 bases. V trimming: 1 base; J trimming: 11 bases; junction bases outside the gene matches: 8. This CDR3 spans 15 amino acids. The germline V gene encodes CDR1 SGHTA and CDR2 FQGNSA. Here the CDR3 DNA reads TGTGCCAGCAGCTTAGGTCCGGGACAGAAGACACCCCTCCACTTT. Translation: CASSLGPGQKTPLHF.